Reported below is one TCR beta chain. These data come from a study of blood T cell repertoires in COVID-19. Across the whole study: Nucleic acid was either cDNA or gDNA, and it came from T cells, B-cell-depleted T cells, or PBMCs.

With 6 bases removed from V and 0 bases from J, the gap between germline ends came to 11 bases. The CDR3 is 13 amino acids. CDR1 is SQVTM and CDR2 is ANQGSEA in the germline V gene. Profiling relied on immunoSEQ multiplex PCR, and the TCRdb table lists in-frame clones only, not all of them. The sample holds about 400,000 clones, just over 85% seen once. The J gene is TRBJ1-1, the V gene TRBV29-1; D is uncertain. The clonotype originates from a woman aged 30 to 39 with active or convalescent COVID-19. Material for sequencing was peripheral blood. The CDR3 region is CSVFGGMNTEAFF. The CDR3 coding sequence is TGCAGCGTGTTCGGAGGGATGAACACTGAAGCTTTCTTT.